A selection of T cell receptor beta chains follows, all from one sample in a study of cytomegalovirus exposure and HLA in healthy donors. The data were produced by immunoSEQ multiplex PCR, yet TCRdb's version contains in-frame clones alone and is incomplete. The sample contains around 45,000 clones, around 68% of which appear only once. The sequencing sample was made of PBMCs. Source of these receptors: a man aged 30 to 39 in good health and CMV-seronegative. Both conserved end residues are part of each CDR3. Each record gives: D gene, V gene, J gene, clone size, CDR3 DNA, CDR3 protein. The D gene is left open where the match is weak. Size values are once, few and many counts, or a class for expanded clones, and some rows have none.

-	TRBV5-1	TRBJ1-2	-	TGCGCCAGCAGCTTGGATGTCAACGGGGGCTACACCTTC	CASSLDVNGGYTF
-	TRBV18	TRBJ2-7	-	TGTGCCAGCTCACCACAAGGGTGGGATGGAGGCTACGAGCAGTACTTC	CASSPQGWDGGYEQYF
-	TRBV27	TRBJ2-3	-	TGTGCCAGCAGTTTAGGGAGTTCGGACACAGATACGCAGTATTTT	CASSLGSSDTDTQYF
-	TRBV6-5	TRBJ2-7	-	TGTGCCAGCAGTTCCCGGTTCTACGAGCAGTACTTC	CASSSRFYEQYF
TRBD1	TRBV5-6	TRBJ2-1	-	TGTGCCAGCAGTCCCCGGGACAGAGCCTACAATGAGCAGTTCTTC	CASSPRDRAYNEQFF
-	TRBV6-5	TRBJ1-1	-	TGTGCCAGCAGTTACCTCGGGTACACTGAAGCTTTCTTT	CASSYLGYTEAFF
-	TRBV6-1	TRBJ2-3	-	TGTGCCAGCGGATATACAGGGAGGGCAGATACGCAGTATTTT	CASGYTGRADTQYF
-	TRBV1	TRBJ1-4	-	TGCACCAGCAGCGACTATTCTGGACGGAATGAAAAACTGTTTTTT	CTSSDYSGRNEKLFF
-	TRBV6-1	TRBJ2-1	-	TGTGCCAGCAGTGAAGCAGGACAGATATACAATGAGCAGTTCTTC	CASSEAGQIYNEQFF
-	TRBV19	TRBJ1-1	-	TGTGCCAGTAGTATAACAGGGTGGGCTGAAGCTTTCTTT	CASSITGWAEAFF
-	TRBV5-1	TRBJ2-5	-	TGCGCCAGCAGCTCAGGTGGAGGAGAGACCCAGTACTTC	CASSSGGGETQYF
TRBD2	TRBV5-1	TRBJ2-1	-	TGCGCCAGCAGCTATCTAGCGGCCTTCGATAATGAGCAGTTCTTC	CASSYLAAFDNEQFF
TRBD1	TRBV2	TRBJ2-7	-	TGTGCCAGCAGTGGGCAGGGGGCAACCTACGAGCAGTACTTC	CASSGQGATYEQYF
-	TRBV5-5	TRBJ2-1	-	TGTGCCAGCAGCTTAGCGGCTTTCAATGAGCAGTTCTTC	CASSLAAFNEQFF
-	TRBV6-4	TRBJ1-5	-	TGTGCCAGCACCTCGGGACTCGGCAATCAGCCCCAGCATTTT	CASTSGLGNQPQHF
-	TRBV5-5	TRBJ2-3	-	TGTGCCAGCAGCCAGTGGGGCCCAGATACGCAGTATTTT	CASSQWGPDTQYF
TRBD2	TRBV27	TRBJ2-2	-	TGTGCCAGTTCGGAAGCGGGAGGATTAACCGGGGAGCTGTTTTTT	CASSEAGGLTGELFF
TRBD1	TRBV4-1	TRBJ2-2	-	TGCGCCAGCAGCCCTGACAGGGAACTCATTACCGGGGAGCTGTTTTTT	CASSPDRELITGELFF
TRBD1	TRBV18	TRBJ2-2	-	TGTGCCAGCTCTACGCCGACAGGGGGATATCTCGCCGGGGAGCTGTTTTTT	CASSTPTGGYLAGELFF
-	TRBV30	TRBJ1-4	-	TGTGCCTGGAGTTCTCCCCTTGGAGGGACAACTAATGAAAAACTGTTTTTT	CAWSSPLGGTTNEKLFF
-	TRBV7-9	TRBJ2-5	-	TGTGCCAGCAGGTTGCTAGCTCGAGAGACCCAGTACTTC	CASRLLARETQYF
-	TRBV11-2	TRBJ2-7	few	TGTGCCAGCACCGGGACATACCGGGGAAATTACGAGCAGTACTTC	CASTGTYRGNYEQYF
TRBD2	TRBV6-1	TRBJ2-1	-	TGTGCCAGCAGTCAAGGACTAGCGGGAGGGCCCCTCTACAGGGATGAGCAGTTCTTC	CASSQGLAGGPLYRDEQFF
TRBD2	TRBV30	TRBJ2-7	-	TGTGCCTGGAGTGTACGAGCAGGACCTCTAGCGGGAGTACCCTACGAGCAGTACTTC	CAWSVRAGPLAGVPYEQYF
TRBD2	TRBV6-5	TRBJ2-5	-	TGTGCCAGCAGTTGGGGACTAGCGGCAGTAGAGACCCAGTACTTC	CASSWGLAAVETQYF
-	TRBV29-1	TRBJ1-4	-	TGCAGCGTTAAGGGCGGGGCTAATGAAAAACTGTTTTTT	CSVKGGANEKLFF
-	TRBV30	TRBJ2-2	-	TGTGCCTGGAGCCCCGGGGCCCGGGGGACCGGGGAGCTGTTTTTT	CAWSPGARGTGELFF
TRBD1	TRBV6-4	TRBJ2-3	-	TGTGCCAGCAGTGGGACAGGGGGCACAGATACGCAGTATTTT	CASSGTGGTDTQYF
TRBD1	TRBV7-8	TRBJ1-5	-	TGTGCCAGCAGCTCCTCCGGGACAGGGATGGGCAATCAGCCCCAGCATTTT	CASSSSGTGMGNQPQHF
TRBD1	TRBV6-1	TRBJ2-5	-	TGTGCCAGCAGTGTTCGGACAGGGGGCCAAGAGACCCAGTACTTC	CASSVRTGGQETQYF
-	TRBV5-1	TRBJ2-5	-	TGCGCCAGCAGCTCCCTGTGGGGAGCGGAGACCCAGTACTTC	CASSSLWGAETQYF
TRBD2	TRBV5-1	TRBJ2-1	-	TGCGCCAGCAGCTCGCCCCCAGCGGGAGCCGAGCAGTTCTTC	CASSSPPAGAEQFF
-	TRBV2	TRBJ1-1	-	TGTGCCAGCAGCCGGTACACTGAAGCTTTCTTT	CASSRYTEAFF
TRBD1	TRBV6-6	TRBJ2-7	-	TGTGCCAGCAGCCCTTTGACAGGGGTATACGAGCAGTACTTC	CASSPLTGVYEQYF
TRBD1	TRBV6-6	TRBJ1-3	-	TGTGCCAGCGGAAGACAGGGTTCCTCTGGAAACACCATATATTTT	CASGRQGSSGNTIYF
-	TRBV9	TRBJ2-1	-	TGTGCCAGCAGCCCTATCCTAGCGACCCACTCCTACAATGAGCAGTTCTTC	CASSPILATHSYNEQFF
-	TRBV30	TRBJ1-1	-	TGTGCCTGGAGTGTAGTGGCAATGAACACTGAAGCTTTCTTT	CAWSVVAMNTEAFF
TRBD1	TRBV6-6	TRBJ1-5	-	TGTGCCAGCAGCGCAACGACAGGGGCGGGGCAGCCCCAGCATTTT	CASSATTGAGQPQHF